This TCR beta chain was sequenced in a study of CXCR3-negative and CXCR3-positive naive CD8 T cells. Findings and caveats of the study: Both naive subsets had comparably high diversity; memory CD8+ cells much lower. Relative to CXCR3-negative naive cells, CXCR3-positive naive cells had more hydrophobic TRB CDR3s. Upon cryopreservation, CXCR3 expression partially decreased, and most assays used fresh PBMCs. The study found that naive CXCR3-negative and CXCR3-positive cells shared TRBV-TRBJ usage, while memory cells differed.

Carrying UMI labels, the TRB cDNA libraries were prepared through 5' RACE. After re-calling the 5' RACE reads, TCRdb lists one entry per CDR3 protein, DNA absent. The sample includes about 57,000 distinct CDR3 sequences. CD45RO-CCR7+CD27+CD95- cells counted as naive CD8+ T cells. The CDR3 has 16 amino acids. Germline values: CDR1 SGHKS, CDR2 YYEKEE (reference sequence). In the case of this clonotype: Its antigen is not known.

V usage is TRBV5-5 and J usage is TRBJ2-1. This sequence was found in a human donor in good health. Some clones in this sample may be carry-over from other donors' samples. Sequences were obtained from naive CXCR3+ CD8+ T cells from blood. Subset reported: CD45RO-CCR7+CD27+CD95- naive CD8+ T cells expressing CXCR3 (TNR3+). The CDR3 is CASSPPSRGPHNEQFF.